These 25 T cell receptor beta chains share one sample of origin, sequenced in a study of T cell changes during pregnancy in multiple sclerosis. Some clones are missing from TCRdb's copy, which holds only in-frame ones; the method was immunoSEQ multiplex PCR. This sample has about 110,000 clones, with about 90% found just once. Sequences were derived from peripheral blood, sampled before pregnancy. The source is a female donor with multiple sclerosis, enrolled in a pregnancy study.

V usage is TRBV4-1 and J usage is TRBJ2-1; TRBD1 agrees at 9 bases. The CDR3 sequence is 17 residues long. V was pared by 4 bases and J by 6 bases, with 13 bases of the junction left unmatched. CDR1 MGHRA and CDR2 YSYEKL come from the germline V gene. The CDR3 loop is CASSPLFGQGRLNEQFF. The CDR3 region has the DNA TGCGCCAGCAGCCCGCTTTTCGGACAGGGGCGACTCAATGAGCAGTTCTTC.

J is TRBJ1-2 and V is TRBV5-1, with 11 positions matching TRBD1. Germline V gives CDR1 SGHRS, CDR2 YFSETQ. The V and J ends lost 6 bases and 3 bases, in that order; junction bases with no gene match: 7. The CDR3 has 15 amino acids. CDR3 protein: CASKRPGQGDYGYTF. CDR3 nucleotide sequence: TGCGCCAGCAAACGGCCGGGACAGGGGGACTATGGCTACACCTTC. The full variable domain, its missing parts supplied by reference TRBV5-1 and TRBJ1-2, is KAGVTQTPRYLIKTRGQQVTLSCSPISGHRSVSWYQQTPGQGLQFLFEYFSETQRNKGNFPGRFSGRQFSNSRSEMNVSTLELGDSALYLCASKRPGQGDYGYTFGSGTRLTVV.

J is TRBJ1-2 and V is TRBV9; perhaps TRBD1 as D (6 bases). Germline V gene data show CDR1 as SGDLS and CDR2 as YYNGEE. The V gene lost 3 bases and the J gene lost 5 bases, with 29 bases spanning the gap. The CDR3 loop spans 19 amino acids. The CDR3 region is CASSGWVQGSGVSPYGYTF. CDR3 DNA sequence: TGTGCCAGCAGCGGGTGGGTACAGGGTTCGGGTGTATCTCCATATGGCTACACCTTC.

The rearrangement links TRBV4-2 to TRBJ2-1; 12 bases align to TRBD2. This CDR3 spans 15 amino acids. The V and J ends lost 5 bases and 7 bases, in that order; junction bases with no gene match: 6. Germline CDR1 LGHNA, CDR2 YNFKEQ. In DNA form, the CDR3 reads TGTGCCAGCAGCGTACTAGCGGGGGGTGGGAATGAGCAGTTCTTC. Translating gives CASSVLAGGGNEQFF.

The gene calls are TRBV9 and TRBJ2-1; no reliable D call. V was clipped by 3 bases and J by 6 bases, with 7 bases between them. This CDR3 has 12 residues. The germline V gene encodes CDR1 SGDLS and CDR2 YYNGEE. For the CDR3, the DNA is TGTGCCAGCAGCGCCACTCCCAATGAGCAGTTCTTC. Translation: CASSATPNEQFF.

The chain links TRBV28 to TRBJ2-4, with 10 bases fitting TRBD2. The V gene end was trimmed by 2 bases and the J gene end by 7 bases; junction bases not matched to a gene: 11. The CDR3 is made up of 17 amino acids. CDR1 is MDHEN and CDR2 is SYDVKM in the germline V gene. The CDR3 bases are TGTGCCAGCAGTTTACGGACTAGCGGAAGACCTAGTAACATTCAGTACTTC. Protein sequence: CASSLRTSGRPSNIQYF.

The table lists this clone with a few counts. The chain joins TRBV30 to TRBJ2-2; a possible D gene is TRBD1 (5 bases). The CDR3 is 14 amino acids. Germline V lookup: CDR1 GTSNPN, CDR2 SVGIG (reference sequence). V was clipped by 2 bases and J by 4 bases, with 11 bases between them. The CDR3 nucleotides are TGTGCCTGGAGTCCAGGGCCATTCACCGGGGAGCTGTTTTTT. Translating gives CAWSPGPFTGELFF.

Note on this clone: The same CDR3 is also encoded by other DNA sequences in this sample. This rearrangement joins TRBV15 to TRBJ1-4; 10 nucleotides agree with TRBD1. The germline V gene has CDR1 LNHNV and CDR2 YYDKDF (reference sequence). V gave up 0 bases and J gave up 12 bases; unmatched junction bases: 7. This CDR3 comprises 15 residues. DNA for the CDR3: TGTGCCACCAGCAGAGATCGGACAGGGGGAGGGGAACTGTTTTTT. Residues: CATSRDRTGGGELFF.

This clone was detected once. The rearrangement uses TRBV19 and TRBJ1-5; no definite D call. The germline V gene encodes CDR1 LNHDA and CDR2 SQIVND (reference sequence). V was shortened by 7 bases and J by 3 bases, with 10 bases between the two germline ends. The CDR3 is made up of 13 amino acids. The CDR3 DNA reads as TGTGCCAGTAATTACAGACCCAATCAGCCCCAGCATTTT. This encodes CASNYRPNQPQHF.

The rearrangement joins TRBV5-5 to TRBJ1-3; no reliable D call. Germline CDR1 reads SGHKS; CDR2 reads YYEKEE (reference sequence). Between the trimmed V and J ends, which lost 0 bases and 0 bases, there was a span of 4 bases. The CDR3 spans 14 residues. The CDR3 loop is CASSLVLSGNTIYF. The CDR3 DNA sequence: TGTGCCAGCAGCTTGGTCCTCTCTGGAAACACCATATATTTT.

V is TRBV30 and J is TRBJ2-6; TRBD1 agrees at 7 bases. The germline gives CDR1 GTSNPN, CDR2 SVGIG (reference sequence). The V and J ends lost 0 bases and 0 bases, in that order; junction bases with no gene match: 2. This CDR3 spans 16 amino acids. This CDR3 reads CAWSVRGPSGANVLTF. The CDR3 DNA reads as TGTGCCTGGAGTGTAAGGGGGCCCTCTGGGGCCAACGTCCTGACTTTC.

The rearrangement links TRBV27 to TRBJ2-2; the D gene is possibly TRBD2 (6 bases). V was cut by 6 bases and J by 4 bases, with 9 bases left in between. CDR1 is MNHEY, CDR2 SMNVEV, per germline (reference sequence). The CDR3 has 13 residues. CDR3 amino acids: CASRWGVTGELFF. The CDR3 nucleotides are TGTGCCAGCAGATGGGGGGTCACCGGGGAGCTGTTTTTT.

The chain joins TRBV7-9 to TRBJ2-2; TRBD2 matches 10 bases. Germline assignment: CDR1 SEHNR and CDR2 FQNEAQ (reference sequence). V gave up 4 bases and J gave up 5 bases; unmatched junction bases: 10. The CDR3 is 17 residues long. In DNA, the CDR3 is TGTGCCAGCAGCTCCCACGTCCTAGCGGGAGCTACCGGGGAGCTGTTTTTT. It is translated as CASSSHVLAGATGELFF.

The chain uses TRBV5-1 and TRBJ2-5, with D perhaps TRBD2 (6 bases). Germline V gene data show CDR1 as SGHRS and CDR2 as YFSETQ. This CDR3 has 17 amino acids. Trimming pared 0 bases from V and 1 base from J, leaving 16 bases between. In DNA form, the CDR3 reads TGCGCCAGCAGCTTGGCCCCGGCGGGGACCATCCAAGAGACCCAGTACTTC. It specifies CASSLAPAGTIQETQYF. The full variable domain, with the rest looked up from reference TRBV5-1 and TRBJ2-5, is KAGVTQTPRYLIKTRGQQVTLSCSPISGHRSVSWYQQTPGQGLQFLFEYFSETQRNKGNFPGRFSGRQFSNSRSEMNVSTLELGDSALYLCASSLAPAGTIQETQYFGPGTRLLVL.

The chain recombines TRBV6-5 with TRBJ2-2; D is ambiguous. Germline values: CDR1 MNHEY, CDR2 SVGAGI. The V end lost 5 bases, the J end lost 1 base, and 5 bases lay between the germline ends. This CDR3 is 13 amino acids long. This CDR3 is CASSAENTGELFF. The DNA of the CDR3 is TGTGCCAGCAGTGCAGAGAACACCGGGGAGCTGTTTTTT.

The CDR3 coding sequence is TGTGCCAGCAGCTCCAGACAGGGGGCCTCTGGGGCCAACGTCCTGACTTTC. It is translated as CASSSRQGASGANVLTF. The chain carries TRBV11-3 and TRBJ2-6, with 10 positions matching TRBD1. The CDR3 consists of 17 residues. The germline gives CDR1 SGHNT, CDR2 YENEEA. V gave up 4 bases and J gave up 0 bases; unmatched junction bases: 3.

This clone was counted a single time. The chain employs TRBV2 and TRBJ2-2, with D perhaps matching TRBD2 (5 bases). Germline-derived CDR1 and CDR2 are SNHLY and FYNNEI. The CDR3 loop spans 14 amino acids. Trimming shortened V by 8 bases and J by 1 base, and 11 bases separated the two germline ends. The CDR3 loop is CASESRGNTGELFF. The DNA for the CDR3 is TGTGCCAGCGAATCCCGGGGGAACACCGGGGAGCTGTTTTTT.

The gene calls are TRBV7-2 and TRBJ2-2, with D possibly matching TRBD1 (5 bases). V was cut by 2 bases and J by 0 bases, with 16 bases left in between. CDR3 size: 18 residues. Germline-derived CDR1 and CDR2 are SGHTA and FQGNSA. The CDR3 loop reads CASSLNAQGDSNTGELFF. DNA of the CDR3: TGTGCCAGCAGCTTAAACGCGCAGGGCGACTCGAACACCGGGGAGCTGTTTTTT.

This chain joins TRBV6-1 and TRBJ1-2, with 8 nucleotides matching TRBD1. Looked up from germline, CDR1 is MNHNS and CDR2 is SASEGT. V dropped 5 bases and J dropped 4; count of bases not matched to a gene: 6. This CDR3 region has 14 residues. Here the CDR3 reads CASSQGAPIYGYTF. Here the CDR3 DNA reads TGTGCCAGCAGTCAGGGGGCGCCGATCTATGGCTACACCTTC.

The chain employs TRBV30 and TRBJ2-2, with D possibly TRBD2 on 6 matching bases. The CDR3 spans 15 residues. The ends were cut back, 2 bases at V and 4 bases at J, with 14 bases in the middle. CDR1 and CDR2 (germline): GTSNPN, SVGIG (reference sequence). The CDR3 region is CAWSSGEIRTGELFF. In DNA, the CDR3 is TGTGCCTGGAGTTCGGGGGAGATTCGCACCGGGGAGCTGTTTTTT.

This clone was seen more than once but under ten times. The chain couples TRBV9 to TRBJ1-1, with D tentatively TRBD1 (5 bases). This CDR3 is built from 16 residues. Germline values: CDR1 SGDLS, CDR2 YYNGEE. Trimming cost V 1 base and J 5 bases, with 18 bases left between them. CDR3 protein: CASSVITPGGATEAFF. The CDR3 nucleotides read TGTGCCAGCAGCGTAATAACCCCCGGAGGGGCTACTGAAGCTTTCTTT.

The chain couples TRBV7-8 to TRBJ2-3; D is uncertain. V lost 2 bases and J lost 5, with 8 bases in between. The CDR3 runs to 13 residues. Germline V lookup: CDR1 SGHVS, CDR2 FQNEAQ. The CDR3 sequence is CASSLYSGDTQYF. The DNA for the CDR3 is TGTGCCAGCAGCTTATATTCCGGAGATACGCAGTATTTT.

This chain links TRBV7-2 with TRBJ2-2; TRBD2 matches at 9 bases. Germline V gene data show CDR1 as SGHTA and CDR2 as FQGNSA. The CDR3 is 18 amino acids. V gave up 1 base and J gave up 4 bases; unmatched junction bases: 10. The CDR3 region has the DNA TGTGCCAGCAGCTTAGATCCTAGCGGGACCCCGGGCACCGGGGAGCTGTTTTTT. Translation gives CASSLDPSGTPGTGELFF.

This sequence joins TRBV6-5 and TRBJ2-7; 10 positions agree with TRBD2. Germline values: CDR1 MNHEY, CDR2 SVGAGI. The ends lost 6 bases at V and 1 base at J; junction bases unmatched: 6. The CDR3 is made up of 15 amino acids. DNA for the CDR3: TGTGCCAGCAGCCCCACTAGCGGGGAATCCTACGAGCAGTACTTC. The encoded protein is CASSPTSGESYEQYF.

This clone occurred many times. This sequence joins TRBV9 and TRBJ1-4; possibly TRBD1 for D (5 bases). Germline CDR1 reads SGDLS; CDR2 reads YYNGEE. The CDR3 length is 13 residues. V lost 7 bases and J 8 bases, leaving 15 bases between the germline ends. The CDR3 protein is CASGGDRVEKLFF. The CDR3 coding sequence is TGTGCCAGCGGAGGGGATCGGGTGGAAAAACTGTTTTTT.